This TCR beta chain was sequenced in a study of T cell therapy after organ transplantation. These patients had received solid-organ transplants and had drug-resistant or recurrent cytomegalovirus. In regard to this clone: Its antigen is not known.

The CDR3 consists of 12 residues. The germline V and J ends were trimmed by 5 bases and 5 bases, with 6 bases remaining between them. The germline V gene encodes CDR1 MNHNS and CDR2 SASEGT. Here immunoSEQ multiplex PCR was the method, and the copy in TCRdb shows in-frame clones only, minus some. The sample consists of 44,000 or so clones, about 95% of them appearing once. The V gene is TRBV6-1, the J gene TRBJ1-4; D gene uncertain. This sample comprised CD8+ T cells from blood, obtained before autologous CMV-specific T cell therapy. This TCR was sampled from a human patient who had received a solid organ transplant and had CMV disease. Written as DNA, the CDR3 is TGTGCCAGCAGTCCGCTGAATGAAAAACTGTTTTTT. As protein: CASSPLNEKLFF.